One sample yielded the 31 T cell receptor beta chains listed below, sequenced in a study of T cell changes during pregnancy in multiple sclerosis. Clones were read by immunoSEQ multiplex PCR, and TCRdb kept only the in-frame ones, dropping some. The profile shows approximately 43,000 clones, roughly 91% of them singletons. The material sequenced was CD8+ T cells from peripheral blood mononuclear cells, taken in the first trimester of pregnancy. The source of these receptors is a female donor with multiple sclerosis, enrolled in a pregnancy study.

There are a few counts of this clone. The identical CDR3 is also encoded by other nucleotide sequences in the sample. CDR3 residues: CASSGGQGAGETQYF. CDR3 nucleotides: TGTGCCAGCAGCGGGGGCCAGGGGGCGGGAGAGACCCAGTACTTC. This sequence joins TRBV9 and TRBJ2-5; 8 bases map to TRBD1. There are 15 residues in the CDR3. The germline CDR1 and CDR2 sequences are SGDLS and YYNGEE. Unmatched junction bases numbered 8, after V lost 3 bases and J lost 4 bases. Combining the CDR3 with reference TRBV9 and TRBJ2-5 gives the whole variable domain DSGVTQTPKHLITATGQRVTLRCSPRSGDLSVYWYQQSLDQGLQFLIQYYNGEERAKGNILERFSAQQFPDLHSELNLSSLELGDSALYFCASSGGQGAGETQYFGPGTRLLVL.

This sequence joins TRBV30 and TRBJ1-5; D may be TRBD1 (6 bases). V dropped 4 bases and J dropped 6 bases, with 19 bases sitting between them. There are 15 residues in the CDR3. Germline V gives CDR1 GTSNPN, CDR2 SVGIG (reference sequence). CDR3 in DNA: TGTGCCTGGAAAGGGAACAGGGAGTATACTCAGCCCCAGCATTTT. Translation gives CAWKGNREYTQPQHF.

The chain carries TRBV19 and TRBJ2-1; possible D gene TRBD1, 5 bases. CDR1 LNHDA and CDR2 SQIVND come from the germline V gene (reference sequence). CDR3 length: 15 amino acids. V lost 7 bases, J lost 0 bases, and 13 bases lay in between. This CDR3 is CASTADISSYNEQFF. CDR3 in DNA: TGTGCCAGTACCGCGGACATATCCTCCTACAATGAGCAGTTCTTC.

The genes are TRBV19 and TRBJ2-3; possible D gene TRBD2, 6 bases. The CDR3 loop spans 16 amino acids. Deletions cut 4 bases from V and 0 bases from J, with 14 bases between. Germline lookup yields CDR1 LNHDA and CDR2 SQIVND (reference sequence). This CDR3 is CASSSAGPSSTDTQYF. The CDR3 region has the DNA TGTGCCAGTAGTAGCGCGGGACCATCAAGCACAGATACGCAGTATTTT.

This chain links TRBV27 with TRBJ2-7, with a weak D call TRBD1 (6 bases). V gave up 5 bases and J gave up 0 bases, with 14 bases separating them. This CDR3 has 15 residues. CDR1 and CDR2 (germline): MNHEY, SMNVEV (reference sequence). The CDR3 loop is CASSDHLGGSYEQYF. DNA for the CDR3: TGTGCCAGCAGTGACCATCTAGGGGGCTCCTACGAGCAGTACTTC.

V is TRBV6-5 and J is TRBJ2-6; D might be TRBD1 (6 bases). V lost 6 bases to trimming and J lost 2 bases, with 11 bases between them. The germline CDR1 and CDR2 sequences are MNHEY and SVGAGI. The CDR3 has 15 residues. The CDR3 coding sequence is TGTGCCAGCAGGCAAAACAGGGCTGGGGCCAACGTCCTGACTTTC. It is translated as CASRQNRAGANVLTF.

This clone was recorded many times. The chain joins TRBV6-4 to TRBJ2-3, with TRBD2 identical over 9 bases. The V gene end was trimmed by 0 bases and the J gene end by 2 bases; junction bases not matched to a gene: 3. CDR1 is MRHNA and CDR2 is SNTAGT in the germline V gene. There are 16 residues in the CDR3. The CDR3 DNA is TGTGCCAGCAGTGACTCGTCTAGCGGGGACACAGATACGCAGTATTTT. Residues: CASSDSSSGDTDTQYF.

The V call is TRBV7-9, the J call TRBJ2-7; the match to TRBD2 covers 7 bases. The CDR3 has 12 amino acids. From germline, CDR1 is SEHNR and CDR2 FQNEAQ (reference sequence). Germline trimming cut 5 bases from V and 7 bases from J; bases unmatched to any gene: 5. This CDR3 reads CASSPGGREQYF. The CDR3 bases are TGTGCCAGCAGCCCCGGGGGGAGAGAGCAGTACTTC. Based on the CDR3 plus reference TRBV7-9 and TRBJ2-7, the full variable domain is DTGVSQNPRHKITKRGQNVTFRCDPISEHNRLYWYRQTLGQGPEFLTYFQNEAQLEKSRLLSDRFSAERPKGSFSTLEIQRTEQGDSAMYLCASSPGGREQYFGPGTRLTVT.

This chain joins TRBV5-8 and TRBJ1-2; no definite D call. The CDR3 loop spans 14 amino acids. Trimming removed 0 bases from V and 7 bases from J, with 13 bases in between. The germline V gene has CDR1 SGHTS and CDR2 YDEGEE. The CDR3 spells CASSLVSGFGGYTF. CDR3 bases: TGTGCCAGCAGCTTGGTATCCGGGTTTGGTGGCTACACCTTC.

Concerning this clone itself: No DNA is shown, since the ends of the CDR3 on it are uncertain; the CDR3 is the one TCRdb lists. This chain connects TRBV4-1 to TRBJ1-3. The CDR3 sequence runs 17 residues, both termini included. The germline gives CDR1 MGHRA, CDR2 YSYEKL. The CDR3 loop reads CASFGPGGDYSGNTIYF.

The chain recombines TRBV4-1 with TRBJ1-1, with D possibly matching TRBD1 (5 bases). CDR3 length equals 15 residues. Germline assignment: CDR1 MGHRA and CDR2 YSYEKL. With 1 base removed from V and 1 base from J, the gap between germline ends came to 10 bases. DNA of the CDR3: TGCGCCAGCAGCCAAGTCCTGGGGGGGAACACTGAAGCTTTCTTT. Its protein product is CASSQVLGGNTEAFF.

The chain recombines TRBV11-2 with TRBJ2-3; possible D gene TRBD2, 5 bases. The length of the CDR3 is 14 residues. CDR1 and CDR2 (germline): SGHAT, FQNNGV. V gave up 1 base and J gave up 2 bases, with 7 bases separating them. This CDR3 is CASSLVDYTDTQYF. CDR3 nucleotide sequence: TGTGCCAGCAGCTTAGTTGACTACACAGATACGCAGTATTTT.

The chain joins TRBV27 to TRBJ1-1; 9 bases agree with TRBD1. Germline CDR1 is MNHEY and CDR2 is SMNVEV (reference sequence). This CDR3 has 14 residues. V shed 5 bases, J shed 3 bases, and the junction held 4 bases outside the gene matches. DNA of the CDR3: TGTGCCAGCAGTACGGGGACAGGGTACACTGAAGCTTTCTTT. Residues: CASSTGTGYTEAFF.

The V call is TRBV29-1, the J call TRBJ2-5, with 8 bases lining up with TRBD1. Unmatched junction bases numbered 9, after V lost 7 bases and J lost 5 bases. CDR1 and CDR2 from the germline V gene are SQVTM and ANQGSEA. This CDR3 is built from 13 residues. In DNA, the CDR3 is TGCAGCGGCCGACCGGGACAGGAGGAGACCCAGTACTTC. Residues: CSGRPGQEETQYF. The whole variable domain, filled in from reference TRBV29-1 and TRBJ2-5, reads SAVISQKPSRDICQRGTSLTIQCQVDSQVTMMFWYRQQPGQSLTLIATANQGSEATYESGFVIDKFPISRPNLTFSTLTVSNMSPEDSSIYLCSGRPGQEETQYFGPGTRLLVL.

V and J are TRBV5-1 and TRBJ2-5; no definite D call. The J call may be in error: the DNA end matches TRBJ2-7 better. CDR1 is SGHRS, CDR2 YFSETQ, per germline. The CDR3 contains 13 residues. This CDR3 reads CASSLAPAYEQYF. DNA for the CDR3: TGCGCCAGCAGCTTGGCCCCCGCGTACGAGCAGTACTTC.

This clone was counted a single time. The DNA is omitted, as the CDR3 cannot be located on it reliably, and the CDR3 follows TCRdb's listing. V and J are TRBV21-1 and TRBJ1-3; the D segment call TRBD1 is taken from the table without a DNA check. TRBV21-1 is noted as a pseudogene. The CDR3 length is 14 residues, termini included. The CDR3: CASTWGPGANTIYF.

The chain joins TRBV19 to TRBJ2-5; possibly TRBD2 for D (5 bases). CDR1 is LNHDA and CDR2 is SQIVND in the germline V gene (reference sequence). V was trimmed by 8 bases and J by 2 bases, leaving 15 bases between them. The CDR3 totals 14 residues. The CDR3 protein is CASRRRAEQETQYF. CDR3 bases: TGTGCCAGTCGGAGGAGAGCGGAGCAAGAGACCCAGTACTTC.

The chain combines TRBV7-9 with TRBJ2-7; tentatively, D is TRBD1 (7 bases). V lost 1 base to trimming and J lost 4 bases, with 14 bases between them. The CDR3 runs to 15 residues. The germline CDR1 and CDR2 sequences are SEHNR and FQNEAQ (reference sequence). CDR3: CASSLGTGEAYEQYF. The CDR3 region has the DNA TGTGCCAGCAGCTTAGGCACAGGGGAGGCATACGAGCAGTACTTC.

The chain has TRBV14 and TRBJ2-7; D is unclear. The CDR3 length is 14 residues. CDR1 and CDR2 (germline): SGHDN, FVKESK. V lost 1 base and J lost 3, with 10 bases in between. CDR3 nucleotide sequence: TGTGCCAGCAGCCAAGTTCTAGGAAGCTACGAGCAGTACTTC. Amino acid sequence: CASSQVLGSYEQYF.

The chain carries TRBV9 and TRBJ2-7; unclear D gene. The CDR3 has 14 amino acids. CDR1 SGDLS and CDR2 YYNGEE come from the germline V gene. The V and J ends lost 0 bases and 6 bases respectively, with 13 bases between them. CDR3 DNA sequence: TGTGCCAGCAGCGTAGAAAGGCAGGTCAGCGAGCAGTACTTC. Amino acids: CASSVERQVSEQYF.

In its sample, this clone was seen once. The V and J genes are TRBV7-9 and TRBJ2-7; 10 positions agree with TRBD1. CDR1 SEHNR and CDR2 FQNEAQ come from the germline V gene (reference sequence). J was trimmed by 2 bases and V by 1 base; bases with no gene match: 5. The CDR3 runs to 16 residues. CDR3 sequence: CASSLVLGQGAYEQYF. DNA of the CDR3: TGTGCCAGCAGCTTAGTATTAGGACAGGGGGCCTACGAGCAGTACTTC.

V gene TRBV30 combines with J gene TRBJ1-1, with 8 bases identical to TRBD1. Germline CDR1 and CDR2: GTSNPN and SVGIG (reference sequence). The J segment lost 3 bases and the V segment lost 3 bases, leaving 6 bases of the junction unmatched. This CDR3 is built from 14 residues. DNA for the CDR3: TGTGCCTGGAGCGGGGACAGGCTGCACACTGAAGCTTTCTTT. Its translation: CAWSGDRLHTEAFF.

The chain uses TRBV4-2 and TRBJ2-7; TRBD1 is a possible D gene (6 bases). The CDR3 is 14 amino acids. Looked up from germline, CDR1 is LGHNA and CDR2 is YNFKEQ. Trimming left V 7 bases short and J 2 bases short, with 15 bases between. CDR3 loop: CASNRGDTTYEQYF. CDR3 nucleotide sequence: TGTGCCAGCAACCGAGGGGACACCACCTACGAGCAGTACTTC.

This sequence joins TRBV6-1 and TRBJ2-3, with D maybe TRBD1 (5 bases). This CDR3 is built from 14 residues. Germline CDR1 reads MNHNS; CDR2 reads SASEGT. Trimming removed 6 bases at V and 3 bases at J, with 13 bases between. The CDR3 here is CASSYQGLTDTQYF. The DNA for the CDR3 is TGTGCCAGCAGCTATCAGGGTTTGACAGATACGCAGTATTTT.

The V gene is TRBV19, the J gene TRBJ2-1; TRBD2 matches at 9 bases. CDR1 and CDR2 (germline): LNHDA, SQIVND (reference sequence). The CDR3 runs to 15 residues. With 6 bases clipped from V and 2 bases from J, the junction kept 5 bases outside the gene matches. Here the CDR3 reads CASSPSGIAYNEQFF. CDR3 DNA: TGTGCCAGTAGCCCTAGCGGGATAGCCTACAATGAGCAGTTCTTC.

This chain joins TRBV7-2 and TRBJ2-1; tentatively, D is TRBD2 (5 bases). There are 15 residues in the CDR3. The germline V gene encodes CDR1 SGHTA and CDR2 FQGNSA. V dropped 5 bases and J dropped 2 bases, with 13 bases sitting between them. This CDR3 reads CASSAWEPPYNEQFF. The CDR3 coding sequence is TGTGCCAGCAGCGCATGGGAGCCGCCCTACAATGAGCAGTTCTTC.

The chain carries TRBV9 and TRBJ1-4; weak D call: TRBD1 (5 bases). V was clipped by 4 bases and J by 8 bases, with 15 bases between them. The CDR3 spans 14 residues. Germline V gene data show CDR1 as SGDLS and CDR2 as YYNGEE. DNA of the CDR3: TGTGCCAGCAGCCCTGAGGGACGGGAGGAAAAACTGTTTTTT. It encodes CASSPEGREEKLFF.

The genes are TRBV27 and TRBJ2-7, with TRBD1 matching 9 bases. The CDR3 spans 16 residues. The trim removed 6 bases at V and 0 bases at J, leaving 9 bases unmatched. Germline V gene sequence: CDR1 MNHEY, CDR2 SMNVEV (reference sequence). The CDR3 loop reads CASRPGQGQSSYEQYF. CDR3 sequence (DNA): TGTGCCAGCAGACCCGGACAGGGGCAGAGCTCCTACGAGCAGTACTTC.

V usage is TRBV9 and J usage is TRBJ2-5; TRBD2 agrees at 12 bases. Germline assignment: CDR1 SGDLS and CDR2 YYNGEE. The CDR3 extends over 18 amino acids. J was trimmed by 5 bases and V by 3 bases; bases with no gene match: 14. The CDR3 loop reads CASSALAGGPTLGETQYF. The CDR3 bases are TGTGCCAGCAGCGCCCTAGCGGGAGGGCCGACGTTGGGGGAGACCCAGTACTTC.

The chain joins TRBV21-1 to TRBJ2-7; the D call of TRBD1 is as the table states it, not checked on the DNA. TRBV21-1 is a documented pseudogene. This CDR3 is built from 15 residues. CDR3 residues: CASSKSGQNAYEQYF. CDR3 bases: TGTGCCAGCAGCAAGTCTGGGCAGAACGCCTACGAGCAGTACTTC.

The chain uses TRBV5-1 and TRBJ2-1, with 10 bases fitting TRBD2. The CDR3 totals 16 residues. Germline trimming cut 1 base from V and 7 bases from J; bases unmatched to any gene: 8. Germline V gives CDR1 SGHRS, CDR2 YFSETQ. The CDR3 here is CASSLSGTSESNEQFF. The CDR3 DNA follows: TGCGCCAGCAGCTTGTCCGGGACTAGCGAGTCGAATGAGCAGTTCTTC.